This T cell receptor (beta chain) was obtained from a study of T cell responses to AZD1222 COVID-19 vaccine. The CDR3 spans 16 residues. CDR1 SGHVS and CDR2 FQNEAQ come from the germline V gene. Unmatched junction bases numbered 7, after V lost 5 bases and J lost 2 bases. TCRdb keeps only in-frame clones here, not all; method: immunoSEQ multiplex PCR. Among about 130,000 clones listed, 80% to 95% were seen once. The rearrangement joins TRBV7-8 to TRBJ2-7; 12 bases match TRBD2. The material sequenced was peripheral blood, taken on day 0 of AZD1222 vaccination. The receptor was derived from an adult in good health. The CDR3 DNA reads TGTGCCAGCAGCACTGGACTAGCGGGAACTGCCTACGAGCAGTACTTC. Residues: CASSTGLAGTAYEQYF. Complete variable domain (other parts from reference TRBV7-8 and TRBJ2-7): GAGVSQSPRYKVAKRGQDVALRCDPISGHVSLFWYQQALGQGPEFLTYFQNEAQLDKSGLPSDRFFAERPEGSVSTLKIQRTQQEDSAVYLCASSTGLAGTAYEQYFGPGTRLTVT.